This TCR beta chain was profiled in a study of shared clonotypes between healthy human individuals. Study-wide context: With ages of 18 to 49, the donors were two women and a few men.

Per germline, CDR1 MDHEN and CDR2 SYDVKM. This CDR3 region has 14 residues. Unmatched junction bases numbered 8, after V lost 6 bases and J lost 7 bases. The split of CD4+ cells yielded CD45RA+ naive and CD45RA-negative memory subsets. At the deep level, the assay was run. An even split of each subset's genomic DNA across several immunoSEQ plates was performed. Here immunoSEQ multiplex PCR was the method, and the copy in TCRdb shows in-frame clones only, minus some. The sample holds approximately 2,000,000 clones, around 92% seen once. The sequenced sample was naive CD4+ T cells from PBMCs. The subset denotes: CD45RA+ positively selected. The chain carries TRBV28 and TRBJ1-5; 8 bases are shared with TRBD1. The sequence was obtained from a man between 18 and 29 years old in good health. Some clones in this sample may be carry-over from other donors' samples. The CDR3 here is CASSWAGGGQPQHF. The CDR3 bases are TGTGCCAGCAGCTGGGCAGGGGGCGGCCAGCCCCAGCATTTT.